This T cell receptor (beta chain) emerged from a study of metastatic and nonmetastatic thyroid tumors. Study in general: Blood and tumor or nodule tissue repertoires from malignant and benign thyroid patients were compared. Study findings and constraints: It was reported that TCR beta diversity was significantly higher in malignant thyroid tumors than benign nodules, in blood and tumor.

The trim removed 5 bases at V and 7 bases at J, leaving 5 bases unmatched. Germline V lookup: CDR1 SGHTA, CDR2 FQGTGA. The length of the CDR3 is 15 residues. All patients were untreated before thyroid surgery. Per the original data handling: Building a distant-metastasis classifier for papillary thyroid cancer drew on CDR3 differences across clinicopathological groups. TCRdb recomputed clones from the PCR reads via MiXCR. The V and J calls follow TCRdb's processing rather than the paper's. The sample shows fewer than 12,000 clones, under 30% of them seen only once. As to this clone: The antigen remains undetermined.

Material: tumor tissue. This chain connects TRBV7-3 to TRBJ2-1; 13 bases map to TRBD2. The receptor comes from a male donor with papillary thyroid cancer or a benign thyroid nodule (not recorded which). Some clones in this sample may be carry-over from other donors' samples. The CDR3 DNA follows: TGTGCCAGCAGCCCTGGACTAGCGGGAGTGAATGAGCAGTTCTTC. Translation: CASSPGLAGVNEQFF.